These T cell receptor beta chains were read from a single sample in a study of cytomegalovirus exposure and HLA in healthy donors. The table came from immunoSEQ multiplex PCR; TCRdb's copy has only in-frame clones and leaves some out. The sample consists of 100,000 to 150,000 clones, around 76% of them appearing once. Sequenced material: PBMCs. The receptors stem from an older woman in good health and CMV-seropositive. CDR3s include the opening cysteine and the closing phenylalanine or tryptophan. A D gene is named only where the DNA matches it firmly. Size values are once, few and many counts, or a class for expanded clones, and some rows have none.

j_call,d_call,v_call,clone_size,cdr3_nt,cdr3_aa
TRBJ2-7,.,TRBV30,.,TGTGCCTGGAGACCAACAGGGACGAGCTCCTACGAGCAGTACTTC,CAWRPTGTSSYEQYF
TRBJ1-4,.,TRBV4-2,.,TGTGCCAGCAGCCAAGCAACAGCAGGTGAAAATGAAAAACTGTTTTTT,CASSQATAGENEKLFF
TRBJ2-1,TRBD2,TRBV15,.,TGTGCCACCAGCAGAGATTATGGGAGGGATCTCTACAATGAGCAGTTCTTC,CATSRDYGRDLYNEQFF
TRBJ1-2,.,TRBV2,.,TGTGCCAGCAGTGATCTGGGCAGGTCCTATGGCTACACCTTC,CASSDLGRSYGYTF
TRBJ1-2,.,TRBV5-1,.,TGCGCCAGCAGCTTGGCCGCGACAGAGCTCAGCGGGCATGGCTACACCTTC,CASSLAATELSGHGYTF
TRBJ2-7,TRBD2,TRBV28,.,TGTGCCAGCAGTTCGGGACTAGCGGGAGGGACCTACGAGCAGTACTTC,CASSSGLAGGTYEQYF
TRBJ2-3,.,TRBV5-5,.,TGTGCCAGCAGCGTAGGGACATTTCAGGCAGATACGCAGTATTTT,CASSVGTFQADTQYF
TRBJ2-2,.,TRBV5-1,.,TGCGCCAGCAGCTTGGGGGGCGCGTCACGCGTCGGGGAGCTGTTTTTT,CASSLGGASRVGELFF
TRBJ2-3,TRBD2,TRBV12-5,.,TGTGCTAGTGCCCCCCCCTGGGGAGGGCTAGATACGCAGTATTTT,CASAPPWGGLDTQYF
TRBJ1-1,.,TRBV19,.,TGTGCCAGTAGTATTACGGACGGGGGCACTGAAGCTTTCTTT,CASSITDGGTEAFF
TRBJ1-5,.,TRBV9,few,TGTGCCAGCAGCTCCTACGGGGAGGGACAGCCCCAGCATTTT,CASSSYGEGQPQHF
TRBJ1-5,.,TRBV14,medium-sized,TGTGCCAGCAGCTCGGGATTAGGGCGGCCCCAGCATTTT,CASSSGLGRPQHF
TRBJ2-3,TRBD1,TRBV7-2,.,TGTGCCAGCAGCTTCCCGACAGGGTCCGATACGCAGTATTTT,CASSFPTGSDTQYF
TRBJ1-2,.,TRBV11-2,few,TGTGCCAGCAGCTCCACCTCTACCGCTAACTATGGCTACACCTTC,CASSSTSTANYGYTF
TRBJ1-1,TRBD1,TRBV18,.,TGTGCCAGCTCACCTTCGACAGGGCCGATAATGAACACTGAAGCTTTCTTT,CASSPSTGPIMNTEAFF
TRBJ2-2,.,TRBV7-9,.,TGTGCCAGCAGCTCCCCTAGTAGGGGGAAGAACACCGGGGAGCTGTTTTTT,CASSSPSRGKNTGELFF
TRBJ2-2,TRBD2,TRBV11-2,.,TGTGCCAGCCGCCTAGCGGGGGATAGGAACGGGGAGCTGTTTTTT,CASRLAGDRNGELFF
TRBJ1-1,TRBD1,TRBV7-9,.,TGTGCCAGCAGCTTGACAGGGGGGTACACTGAAGCTTTCTTT,CASSLTGGYTEAFF
TRBJ1-6,.,TRBV4-3,.,TGCGCCAGCAGCCCAGACGCTCAGGGTTGGGATTCACCCCTCCACTTT,CASSPDAQGWDSPLHF
TRBJ1-2,.,TRBV4-1,few,TGCGCCAGCAGCCAAGATTTTTACAGGCTGATCTATGGCTACACCTTC,CASSQDFYRLIYGYTF
TRBJ2-2,.,TRBV30,.,TGTGCCTGGAGTGTACCGGTTAACACCGGGGAGCTGTTTTTT,CAWSVPVNTGELFF
TRBJ2-2,.,TRBV7-3,.,TGTGCCAGCAGCTTAATGAGCAACACCGGGGAGCTGTTTTTT,CASSLMSNTGELFF
TRBJ1-3,.,TRBV4-2,.,TGTGCCAGCAGCCAAGGTCCAGTAAACTCTGGAAACACCATATATTTT,CASSQGPVNSGNTIYF
TRBJ1-2,.,TRBV5-1,few,TGCGCCAGCAGCCCAGGGTCCATTAACTATGGCTACACCTTC,CASSPGSINYGYTF
TRBJ2-3,TRBD2,TRBV18,.,TGTGCCAGCTCACCCTGGGCGGGAGACACAGATACGCAGTATTTT,CASSPWAGDTDTQYF
TRBJ2-7,.,TRBV25-1,.,TGTGCCAGCAGTGACGCCGGGATCTCCTACGAGCAGTACTTC,CASSDAGISYEQYF
TRBJ1-6,.,TRBV7-8,.,TGTGCCAGCAGCTTAGATCGGGGTGGCAATTCACCCCTCCACTTT,CASSLDRGGNSPLHF
TRBJ2-6,TRBD1,TRBV19,.,TGTGCCAGTAGTATCACAGGGGCTGGGGCCAACGGCCTGACTTTC,CASSITGAGANGLTF
TRBJ2-5,TRBD1,TRBV7-2,.,TGTGCCAGCAGCTTCACAGGGGATAGGGAGACCCAGTACTTC,CASSFTGDRETQYF
TRBJ1-2,.,TRBV18,.,TGTGCCAGCTCACCAGAAGCGGACAGCCATGGCTACACCTTC,CASSPEADSHGYTF
TRBJ2-3,.,TRBV6-4,.,TGTGCCAGCAGTGACGACTACGGCACAGATACGCAGTATTTT,CASSDDYGTDTQYF
TRBJ1-2,TRBD1,TRBV27,.,TGTGCCAGCAGTTTCGGACAGGGTGATTACGGCTACGCCTTC,CASSFGQGDYGYAF
TRBJ1-3,.,TRBV14,.,TGTGCCAGCAGGATTACAGGAAGCTCTGGAAACACCATATATTTT,CASRITGSSGNTIYF
TRBJ1-1,.,TRBV27,.,TGTGCCAGCAGTTTATCCGGGGGTAACACTGAAGCTTTCTTT,CASSLSGGNTEAFF
TRBJ2-7,TRBD1,TRBV7-2,.,TGTGCCAGCAGCTTATCGGGACAGAGCTCCTACGAGCAGTACTTC,CASSLSGQSSYEQYF
TRBJ1-2,.,TRBV7-9,.,TGTGCCAGCAGCTTAGCGCGGGGTTCTCGCTATGGCTACACCTTC,CASSLARGSRYGYTF
TRBJ1-1,.,TRBV6-6,.,TGTGCCATCCGGGCCCTCCAGGGTGAAGCTTTCTTT,CAIRALQGEAFF
TRBJ1-1,.,TRBV6-5,.,TGTGCCAGCAGTTATACGGGGACTGGGTACACTGAAGCTTTCTTT,CASSYTGTGYTEAFF
TRBJ2-3,.,TRBV7-2,once,TGTGCCAGCAGCACACGCTATACGCAGTATTTT,CASSTRYTQYF
TRBJ1-6,TRBD1,TRBV9,.,TGTGCCAGCAGCGTCGGACAGGGTAACTCACCCCTCCACTTT,CASSVGQGNSPLHF
TRBJ2-6,.,TRBV12-5,few,TGTGCTAGTGAAAACGAGGGAACATTCTCTGGGGCCAACGTCCTGACTTTC,CASENEGTFSGANVLTF
TRBJ2-1,TRBD2,TRBV10-3,.,TGTGCCATCAGTGAGCCGCCTAACCGGGCTCTAGCGGGAGATGAGCAGTTCTTC,CAISEPPNRALAGDEQFF
TRBJ2-5,.,TRBV5-1,few,TGCGCCAGCAGCGCCGGGGTTCAAGAGACCCAGTACTTC,CASSAGVQETQYF